The 17 T cell receptor beta chains listed next were all sequenced from one sample in a study of T cell changes during pregnancy in multiple sclerosis. The method was immunoSEQ multiplex PCR; TCRdb's version includes in-frame clones alone and lacks a portion of them. The sample lists roughly 56,000 clones; roughly 86% were seen once. The input for sequencing was peripheral blood, taken in the first trimester of pregnancy. The receptors were gathered from a female donor with multiple sclerosis, enrolled in a pregnancy study.

This clone has a handful of counts. This chain uses TRBV7-3 with TRBJ2-2; the D gene is possibly TRBD1 (6 bases). There are 13 residues in the CDR3. Per germline, CDR1 SGHTA and CDR2 FQGTGA. The V gene lost 8 bases and the J gene lost 6 bases, with 13 bases spanning the gap. The CDR3 reads CASGARGSGELFF. The CDR3 DNA sequence: TGTGCCAGCGGGGCCAGGGGCTCCGGGGAGCTGTTTTTT.

The V call is TRBV7-2, the J call TRBJ2-7; 8 nucleotides align to TRBD1. The CDR3 has 15 amino acids. The germline gives CDR1 SGHTA, CDR2 FQGNSA. Losses at the gene ends were 2 bases for V and 4 bases for J; bases not matched to a gene: 7. The CDR3 sequence: CASSLRQGNPYEQYF. The CDR3 bases are TGTGCCAGCAGCTTAAGACAGGGGAACCCTTACGAGCAGTACTTC.

This clone was observed once. The chain links TRBV5-1 to TRBJ2-3; TRBD2 matches at 16 bases. The germline V gene encodes CDR1 SGHRS and CDR2 YFSETQ. The trim removed 4 bases at V and 4 bases at J, leaving 3 bases unmatched. The CDR3 length is 16 residues. The CDR3 loop is CASSPGLAGGADTQYF. The CDR3 DNA follows: TGCGCCAGCAGCCCGGGACTAGCGGGAGGGGCAGATACGCAGTATTTT.

V and J are TRBV7-2 and TRBJ1-4, with D possibly matching TRBD1 (5 bases). Looked up from germline, CDR1 is SGHTA and CDR2 is FQGNSA. The CDR3 covers 16 residues. Trimming cost V 0 bases and J 1 base, with 9 bases left between them. CDR3 sequence reads: CASSLAPGGTNEKLFF. The CDR3 DNA reads as TGTGCCAGCAGCTTAGCGCCCGGGGGAACTAATGAAAAACTGTTTTTT.

V is TRBV9 and J is TRBJ2-7, with D tentatively TRBD1 (5 bases). The CDR3 has 14 amino acids. V lost 4 bases and J lost 4, with 15 bases in between. From germline, CDR1 is SGDLS and CDR2 YYNGEE. This chain's CDR3 is CASSPTQGTYEQYF. Written as DNA, the CDR3 is TGTGCCAGCAGCCCCACTCAGGGAACGTACGAGCAGTACTTC.

The chain carries TRBV7-6 and TRBJ2-5; 15 positions match TRBD2. This CDR3 has 17 amino acids. The germline CDR1 and CDR2 sequences are SGHVS and FNYEAQ. The ends lost 4 bases at V and 3 bases at J; junction bases unmatched: 6. The DNA of the CDR3 is TGTGCCAGCAGCTCCCTCGGACTAGCGGGAGGGGAAGAGACCCAGTACTTC. Its translation is CASSSLGLAGGEETQYF.

The chain uses TRBV5-1 and TRBJ2-1, with 7 bases matching TRBD2. This CDR3 comprises 14 residues. CDR1 is SGHRS and CDR2 is YFSETQ in the germline V gene. Losses at the gene ends were 2 bases for V and 7 bases for J; bases not matched to a gene: 6. CDR3 sequence reads: CASSFGLGRNEQFF. The DNA of the CDR3 is TGCGCCAGCAGCTTTGGACTAGGGAGGAATGAGCAGTTCTTC.

The chain employs TRBV7-2 and TRBJ2-7, with 8 bases that match TRBD2. The V gene's germline CDR1 is SGHTA and CDR2 FQGNSA. J lost 0 bases, V lost 5 bases, and 6 bases had no gene match. This CDR3 is built from 15 residues. The CDR3: CASSQDSGISYEQYF. In nucleotides, the CDR3 is TGTGCCAGCAGCCAAGATAGCGGGATCTCCTACGAGCAGTACTTC.

The genes are TRBV7-2 and TRBJ2-5; tentatively, D is TRBD2 (6 bases). The CDR3 is 14 amino acids. Germline V gene sequence: CDR1 SGHTA, CDR2 FQGNSA. V gave up 3 bases and J gave up 5 bases, with 13 bases separating them. CDR3 nucleotides: TGTGCCAGCAGCTTCCCGACTAGTATGGAGACCCAGTACTTC. Its translation: CASSFPTSMETQYF.

The chain is built from TRBV7-2 and TRBJ1-4, with no clear D. Germline CDR1 is SGHTA and CDR2 is FQGNSA. The CDR3 consists of 15 residues. Between the trimmed V and J ends, which lost 5 bases and 0 bases, there was a span of 10 bases. CDR3 protein: CASSPAGATNEKLFF. The CDR3 DNA sequence: TGTGCCAGCAGCCCCGCAGGTGCAACTAATGAAAAACTGTTTTTT.

V gene TRBV2 combines with J gene TRBJ2-5; no firm D call. CDR3 length equals 12 residues. V dropped 3 bases and J dropped 7 bases, with 9 bases sitting between them. The germline CDR1 and CDR2 sequences are SNHLY and FYNNEI. Here the CDR3 reads CASSEVTGTQYF. CDR3 bases: TGTGCCAGCAGTGAGGTCACGGGGACCCAGTACTTC.

The chain carries TRBV2 and TRBJ2-7, with 8 bases matching TRBD1. J gave up 6 bases and V 6 bases, and 7 bases lay outside the gene matches. CDR1 SNHLY and CDR2 FYNNEI come from the germline V gene. The CDR3 runs to 13 residues. This CDR3 is CASSAVTGGEQYF. CDR3 DNA sequence: TGTGCCAGCAGCGCGGTTACAGGGGGCGAGCAGTACTTC. Using reference TRBV2 and TRBJ2-7 for the parts outside the CDR3, the full variable domain is EPEVTQTPSHQVTQMGQEVILRCVPISNHLYFYWYRQILGQKVEFLVSFYNNEISEKSEIFDDQFSVERPDGSNFTLKIRSTKLEDSAMYFCASSAVTGGEQYFGPGTRLTVT.

V is TRBV2 and J is TRBJ2-1; no definite D call. Germline-derived CDR1 and CDR2 are SNHLY and FYNNEI. V was pared by 4 bases and J by 6 bases, with 7 bases between. This CDR3 region has 12 residues. The CDR3 DNA sequence: TGTGCCAGCAGTGGACTCTCCAATGAGCAGTTCTTC. It is translated as CASSGLSNEQFF.

The chain has TRBV10-3 and TRBJ1-1; 7 nucleotides align to TRBD1. From germline, CDR1 is ENHRY and CDR2 SYGVKD. With 4 bases clipped from V and 5 bases from J, the junction kept 4 bases outside the gene matches. This CDR3 is 13 amino acids long. CDR3 DNA: TGTGCCATCAGTGCCGACAGGGAGACTGAAGCTTTCTTT. This codes for CAISADRETEAFF.

The chain recombines TRBV12-5 with TRBJ1-2; D remains ambiguous. The length of the CDR3 is 12 residues. V lost 7 bases and J 1 base, leaving 7 bases between the germline ends. Germline assignment: CDR1 LGHNT and CDR2 FRNRAP. The CDR3 loop is CASVPVNYGYTF. CDR3 in DNA: TGTGCTAGTGTCCCCGTTAACTATGGCTACACCTTC.

V gene TRBV4-2 combines with J gene TRBJ1-5, with D uncertain. Germline V gene data show CDR1 as LGHNA and CDR2 as YNFKEQ. This CDR3 is built from 17 residues. Trimming left V 1 base short and J 3 bases short, with 16 bases between. The CDR3 region has the DNA TGTGCCAGCAGCCAAGGAAGAGACACGGTCAACAATCAGCCCCAGCATTTT. It translates to CASSQGRDTVNNQPQHF.

This clone has only one observation. V gene TRBV6-1 combines with J gene TRBJ1-1; no firm D call. This CDR3 spans 14 amino acids. V gave up 3 bases and J gave up 0 bases, with 8 bases separating them. Germline V gene lookup returns CDR1 MNHNS and CDR2 SASEGT. For the CDR3, the DNA is TGTGCCAGCAGTGAGGTCACAATGAACACTGAAGCTTTCTTT. Protein: CASSEVTMNTEAFF.